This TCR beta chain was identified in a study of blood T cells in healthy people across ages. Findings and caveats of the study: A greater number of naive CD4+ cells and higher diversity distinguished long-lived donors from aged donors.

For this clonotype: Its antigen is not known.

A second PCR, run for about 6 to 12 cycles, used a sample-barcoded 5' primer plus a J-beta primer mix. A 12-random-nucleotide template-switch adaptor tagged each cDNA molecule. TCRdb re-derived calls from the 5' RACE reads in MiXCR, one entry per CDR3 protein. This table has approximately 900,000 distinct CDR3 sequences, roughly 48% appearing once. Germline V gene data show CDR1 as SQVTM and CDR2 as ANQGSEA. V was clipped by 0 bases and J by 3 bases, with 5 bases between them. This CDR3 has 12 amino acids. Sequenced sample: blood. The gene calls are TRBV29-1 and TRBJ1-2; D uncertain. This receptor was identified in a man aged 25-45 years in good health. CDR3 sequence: CSVEDGDYGYTF. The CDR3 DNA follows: TGCAGCGTTGAAGACGGAGACTATGGCTACACCTTC.